The source of this TCR beta chain is a study of T cell changes during pregnancy in multiple sclerosis (dated by TCRdb to the late 2010s). About the investigation overall: In women with multiple sclerosis, the researchers looked at how the T cell repertoire shifted as pregnancy progressed.

Worth noting for this clone: What this receptor recognizes is not known. Within one base of it there is no much larger clone, and no base qualities were kept.

To prepare the library, the immunoSEQ multiplex PCR assay was applied. The table was pulled from immuneACCESS by TCRdb, which kept in-frame rearrangements only. Such tables lose some clones; where checked, under half of the loss comes from unresolved V genes, and the rest has no known cause. This sample has tens of thousands of clones in its table, and 85% to 95% of those were observed once. The top ten clonotypes cover around 2.3% of the sample. The CDR3 sequence holds 13 residues, the cysteine and phenylalanine included. The kept DNA is CDR3 alone, 39 bases in frame from the first base. V loses 2 bases, J loses 0 bases, and the germline ends lie 4 bases apart. The germline V gene (reference sequence) sets CDR1 to MNHEY and CDR2 to SMNVEV.

The sample here was peripheral blood, taken before pregnancy. This clonotype originated in a female donor with multiple sclerosis, enrolled in a pregnancy study. The rearranged segments are TRBV27 and TRBJ1-1; too little of a D gene remains to name it. In nucleotides, the sequence is TGTGCCAGCAGTTTAACAGTGAACACTGAAGCTTTCTTT. The resulting protein is CASSLTVNTEAFF.